This TCR beta chain was identified in a study of blood T cell repertoires in COVID-19. Study-level background: From the United States, Italy and Spain came samples of acute and convalescent COVID-19.

The germline V and J ends were trimmed by 4 bases and 1 base, with 11 bases remaining between them. This CDR3 has 14 amino acids. Germline-derived CDR1 and CDR2 are SGHDT and YYEEEE. Source study methods: Counts of nucleated cells, estimated from reference gene primer amplification, were obtained. Sequencing used immunoSEQ multiplex PCR; TCRdb keeps in-frame clones, though not all of them. That table supplies the V and J calls and clone size; D and trimming were determined from the DNA. Among 240,000 or so clones listed, around nine tenths were seen once. The specimen was peripheral blood. This receptor was taken from a woman between 65 and 79 years old with active or convalescent COVID-19. The rearrangement links TRBV5-6 to TRBJ1-1; D is unresolved. CDR3 nucleotides: TGTGCCAGCAGCCGTCGAGGGCCGAACACTGAAGCTTTCTTT. Its translation: CASSRRGPNTEAFF.